The rows below give T cell receptor beta chains drawn from one sample of a study of blood T cell repertoires in COVID-19. Generated by immunoSEQ multiplex PCR, the TCRdb table keeps only in-frame clones and is missing some. Of 200,000 to 300,000 clones listed, approximately 89% are singletons. Sequenced sample: PBMCs or T cells enriched from blood (not recorded which). The receptors were sampled from a woman aged 18-29 years who had recovered from COVID-19. The CDR3 runs from the conserved cysteine through the conserved F or W. D genes are given only for firm matches. Clone sizes are given selectively: once, few, many, or a class where the clone is expanded.

V,size,J,D,DNA,CDR3
TRBV25-1,NA,TRBJ1-3,TRBD1,TGTGCCACCGGGACAGCCTCTGGAAACACCATATATTTT,CATGTASGNTIYF
TRBV29-1,once,TRBJ2-1,TRBD1,TGCAGCGTTGACAGGACAGGCGCCTACAATGAGCAGTTCTTC,CSVDRTGAYNEQFF
TRBV19,NA,TRBJ1-1,NA,TGTGCCAGTAGTATCAGGGACATGAACACTGAAGCTTTCTTT,CASSIRDMNTEAFF
TRBV11-3,NA,TRBJ2-2,TRBD2,TGTGCCAGCAGCTATTCCGGGACTAGCCCCAAGATCGGGTACACCGGGGAGCTGTTTTTT,CASSYSGTSPKIGYTGELFF
TRBV10-3,NA,TRBJ2-7,NA,TGTGCCATCAGTGAGGCAGGGACCTACGAGCAGTACTTC,CAISEAGTYEQYF
TRBV10-3,NA,TRBJ1-4,NA,TGTGCCATCAGTGAGTTGAATCAACCGGCAACTAATGAAAAACTGTTTTTT,CAISELNQPATNEKLFF
TRBV27,NA,TRBJ2-7,TRBD2,TGTGCCAGCAGTTTATCGTATACTAGCGGCTACGAGCAGTACTTC,CASSLSYTSGYEQYF
TRBV3-1/TRBV3-2,NA,TRBJ2-3,TRBD2,TGTGCCAGCAGCCCGACTAGCGGGGGCACAGATACGCAGTATTTT,CASSPTSGGTDTQYF
TRBV6-2/TRBV6-3,few,TRBJ2-1,NA,TGTGCCAGCAGCCTGACAGCGCGCAATGAGCAGTTCTTC,CASSLTARNEQFF
TRBV11-3,NA,TRBJ1-1,TRBD1,TGTGCCAGCAGCTTAGGGACAGGGACCGAAGCTTTCTTT,CASSLGTGTEAFF
TRBV6-2/TRBV6-3,once,TRBJ1-2,NA,TGTGCCAGCAGTTACTTTCAACCTAATGGCTACACCTTC,CASSYFQPNGYTF
TRBV7-2,NA,TRBJ1-3,NA,TGTGCCAGCAGCTTATCCGTCCGCGCTTCTGGAAACACCATATATTTT,CASSLSVRASGNTIYF
TRBV2,NA,TRBJ2-7,TRBD1,TGTGCCAGCAGTGATTTACGGGACAGGAGTGCCTACGAGCAGTACTTC,CASSDLRDRSAYEQYF
TRBV3-1/TRBV3-2,few,TRBJ2-1,TRBD2,TGTGCCAGCAGCCCGGGACTAGCGGGGACTGAGCAGTTCTTC,CASSPGLAGTEQFF
TRBV13,NA,TRBJ2-3,TRBD2,TGTGCCAGCAGCCTCGGTTGGCTAGCGGGGGGCCCAGATACGCAGTATTTT,CASSLGWLAGGPDTQYF
TRBV7-3,NA,TRBJ2-3,NA,TGTGCCAGCAGCTCCCTTTACACAGATACGCAGTATTTT,CASSSLYTDTQYF
TRBV30,NA,TRBJ2-5,NA,TGTGCCTGCAGGGACATTGGGACCCAGTACTTC,CACRDIGTQYF
TRBV9,NA,TRBJ2-7,TRBD1,TGTGCCAGCAGCCTCGGACAGGGGCCTATTTACGAGCAGTACTTC,CASSLGQGPIYEQYF